Below are 29 T cell receptor beta chains sequenced from a single sample in a study of regulatory T cells in long-lasting Graves disease. For TCR beta, libraries came from iRepertoire HTBI primers and Arm-PCR of CDR3 regions. TCRdb called the multiplex PCR reads again in MiXCR, with one record for every CDR3 protein. This table holds approximately 400,000 distinct CDR3 sequences, 15% to 18% found once. Specified time point: newly diagnosed GD, antithyroid drugs for less than 3 months. Extracted PBMC RNA gave rise to the TCR library. The sequences come from peripheral blood mononuclear cells (PBMCs), collected at new diagnosis, from a patient treated with antithyroid drugs. All receptors derive from a female donor with Graves disease.

This clonotype was detected many times. This sequence joins TRBV10-3 and TRBJ2-3, with 7 bases aligning to TRBD2. The CDR3 is 14 residues long. Germline CDR1 reads ENHRY; CDR2 reads SYGVKD. Trimming cost V 8 bases and J 0 bases; bases outside gene matches: 5. The CDR3 coding sequence is TGTGCCATCGCCGCAGCGGGAAGCACAGATACGCAGTATTTT. Translated, it gives CAIAAAGSTDTQYF.

The CDR3 protein is CASSLGVRGYNEQFF. DNA for the CDR3: TGTGCCAGCAGCTTAGGTGTCAGGGGCTACAATGAGCAGTTCTTC. The chain employs TRBV11-2 and TRBJ2-1, with a tentative D call TRBD1 (6 bases). Trimming left V 1 base short and J 3 bases short, with 10 bases between. The CDR3 consists of 15 residues. The germline gives CDR1 SGHAT, CDR2 FQNNGV.

This clonotype was picked up many times. The chain uses TRBV3-1 and TRBJ2-1; 13 bases are a match to TRBD2. This CDR3 contains 13 residues. Germline V gene sequence: CDR1 LGHDT, CDR2 YNNKEL (reference sequence). V was clipped by 5 bases and J by 12 bases; unmatched bases: 4. The CDR3 DNA reads TGTGCCAGCAGCGGGACTAGCGGGACGTCGCAGTTCTTC. It encodes CASSGTSGTSQFF.

This clonotype was seen only a few times. The genes are TRBV6-2 or TRBV6-3 and TRBJ2-5; the D call may be TRBD1 or TRBD2 (5 bases each). The V and J ends lost 2 bases and 3 bases respectively, with 13 bases between them. The CDR3 runs 15 residues. The germline CDR1 and CDR2 sequences are MNHEY and SVGEGT. The CDR3, as DNA: TGTGCCAGCAGTTACCCTCCCAGAGGGGAAGAGACCCAGTACTTC. It translates to CASSYPPRGEETQYF.

This clonotype was seen repeatedly, ten times or more. The chain links TRBV19 to TRBJ1-1, with D possibly TRBD1 on 5 matching bases. Germline-derived CDR1 and CDR2 are LNHDA and SQIVND (reference sequence). The CDR3 length is 13 residues. With 5 bases removed from V and 3 bases from J, the gap between germline ends came to 10 bases. CDR3 nucleotides: TGTGCCAGTAGTGGGACGGAACACACTGAAGCTTTCTTT. The encoded protein is CASSGTEHTEAFF.

This clonotype was recorded at least ten times. The chain uses TRBV12-3 or TRBV12-4 and TRBJ1-1; D gene uncertain. V was trimmed by 4 bases and J by 5 bases, leaving 8 bases between them. This CDR3 contains 12 residues. CDR3 sequence reads: CASSYPRTEAFF. The CDR3 DNA is TGTGCCAGCAGTTACCCGAGGACTGAAGCTTTCTTT.

This clonotype was seen a handful of times. Since a far larger clone is one base different, this is likely a read error. This chain links TRBV12-3 or TRBV12-4 with TRBJ2-5, with TRBD2 matching 9 bases. The CDR3 is 15 amino acids. CDR3 loop: CASYPALAGWGEQSF. CDR3 coding DNA: TGTGCCAGCTACCCGGCTCTAGCGGGATGGGGCGAGCAGTCCTTC.

V and J are TRBV6-9 and TRBJ1-5; D not certain. V dropped 4 bases and J dropped 6 bases, with 16 bases sitting between them. This CDR3 spans 15 amino acids. Germline CDR1 and CDR2: MNHGY and SVAAGI. CDR3 in amino acids: CASSWGTVITQPQHF. CDR3 nucleotide sequence: TGTGCCAGCAGTTGGGGTACAGTTATCACTCAGCCCCAGCATTTT.

V is TRBV10-3 and J is TRBJ2-5; 7 positions match TRBD1. The CDR3 runs 13 residues. Trimming at V came to 7 bases and at J to 5 bases, leaving 7 bases not matched to a gene. Germline-derived CDR1 and CDR2 are ENHRY and SYGVKD. The DNA of the CDR3 is TGTGCCATCAACCGGGGACAGAGTGAGACCCAGTACTTC. Amino acid sequence: CAINRGQSETQYF.

A note on this clonotype: Since a much larger clone is just one base distant, this may be a read error. CDR3 coding DNA: TGTGCCTGCAGCTTCAGGGGGATCTCTGGAAACACCATATATTTT. Translated: CACSFRGISGNTIYF. V gene TRBV7-2 combines with J gene TRBJ1-3; 7 bases align to TRBD1. CDR1 is SGHTA and CDR2 is FQGNSA in the germline V gene. The CDR3 sequence is 15 residues long.

This clonotype was observed many times. The CDR3 here is CASSQVTGTREIYEQYF. As DNA, the CDR3 is TGCGCCAGCAGCCAAGTGACCGGGACACGGGAAATCTACGAGCAGTACTTC. The chain joins TRBV4-1 to TRBJ2-7; perhaps TRBD1 as D (6 bases). V shed 1 base and J shed 3 bases, with 19 bases lying between them. This CDR3 region has 17 residues. Germline CDR1 MGHRA, CDR2 YSYEKL.

This clonotype was detected ten times or more. This rearrangement joins TRBV3-1 to TRBJ2-7; D not certain. Germline assignment: CDR1 LGHDT and CDR2 YNNKEL (reference sequence). Trimming removed 1 base from V and 0 bases from J, with 13 bases in between. This CDR3 is built from 16 residues. This CDR3 reads CASSQVGRKNSYEQYF. The CDR3 DNA reads as TGTGCCAGCAGCCAAGTGGGCAGGAAAAACTCCTACGAGCAGTACTTC.

This clonotype has ten or more counts. The chain has TRBV7-2 and TRBJ2-3, with 10 bases lining up with TRBD2. CDR3 length equals 17 residues. Germline V gene lookup returns CDR1 SGHTA and CDR2 FQGNSA. After removal of 1 base from V and 1 base from J, the junction contained 5 bases not matched to a gene. The CDR3 protein is CASSLDGSGGRTDTQYF. CDR3 nucleotide sequence: TGTGCCAGCAGCTTAGACGGTAGCGGGGGGCGCACAGATACGCAGTATTTT.

This clonotype was detected only a few times. The rearrangement links TRBV6-1 to TRBJ1-5, with D maybe TRBD1 (6 bases). The CDR3 is 14 amino acids. Germline assignment: CDR1 MNHNS and CDR2 SASEGT. V lost 6 bases to trimming and J lost 4 bases, with 13 bases between them. In DNA form, the CDR3 reads TGTGCCAGCAGGGAAACAGGGAGGAATCAGCCCCAGCATTTT. Its translation is CASRETGRNQPQHF.

The rearrangement uses TRBV7-8 and TRBJ2-3; the D gene could be TRBD1 or TRBD2 (5 bases each). Germline V CDR1 and CDR2: SGHVS, FQNEAQ. V was trimmed by 8 bases and J by 0 bases, leaving 21 bases between them. CDR3 length equals 17 residues. CDR3 sequence reads: CASSARGAVSSTDTQYF. CDR3 coding DNA: TGTGCCAGCTCTGCGAGGGGTGCGGTCTCTAGCACAGATACGCAGTATTTT. Supplemented by reference TRBV7-8 and TRBJ2-3, the full variable domain reads GAGVSQSPRYKVAKRGQDVALRCDPISGHVSLFWYQQALGQGPEFLTYFQNEAQLDKSGLPSDRFFAERPEGSVSTLKIQRTQQEDSAVYLCASSARGAVSSTDTQYFGPGTRLTVL.

Turning to this clonotype: Possible read error: a much larger clone is one base away. This sequence joins TRBV10-2 and TRBJ2-1, with 7 bases lining up with TRBD2. The V and J ends lost 10 bases and 7 bases, in that order; junction bases with no gene match: 13. The CDR3 length is 14 residues. The V gene's germline CDR1 is WSHSY and CDR2 SAAADI. This CDR3 reads CAILTCPGGNEQFF. For the CDR3, the DNA is TGCGCCATCCTTACTTGCCCCGGGGGGAATGAGCAGTTCTTC.

This clonotype was found a few times. The chain has TRBV20-1 and TRBJ2-5, with 8 positions matching TRBD1. Germline-derived CDR1 and CDR2 are DFQATT and SNEGSKA (reference sequence). This CDR3 contains 15 residues. V lost 5 bases, J lost 0 bases, and 8 bases stayed unmatched. The CDR3 spells CSAGYNRGYQETQYF. The CDR3 DNA follows: TGCAGTGCTGGCTACAACAGGGGGTACCAAGAGACCCAGTACTTC.

This clonotype showed up many times. The CDR3 nucleotides read TGTGCCAGCAGCCGAGGGCGGACGGTAAGCTCCTACAATGAGCAGTTCTTC. This sequence encodes CASSRGRTVSSYNEQFF. V is TRBV27 and J is TRBJ2-1; maybe TRBD2 (5 bases). Germline values: CDR1 MNHEY, CDR2 SMNVEV (reference sequence). The CDR3 contains 17 residues. Trimming left V 6 bases short and J 0 bases short, with 18 bases between.

For this clonotype: A read error may explain this, as a much larger clone is one base away. Because it lacks the conserved phenylalanine or tryptophan at the end, this CDR3 is likely a read error. The V and J genes are TRBV10-1 and TRBJ2-1; a weak D match, TRBD1 (6 bases). The CDR3 has 15 residues. Deletions cut 6 bases from V and 0 bases from J, with 12 bases between. CDR1 WNHNN and CDR2 SYGVQD come from the germline V gene (reference sequence). The CDR3 here is CASRPRGNSYNEQFS. Written as DNA, the CDR3 is TGCGCCAGCAGGCCCAGGGGTAACTCCTACAATGAGCAGTTCTCC.

Note on this clonotype: A much more abundant neighbour one base away suggests this may be a read error. V usage is TRBV28 and J usage is TRBJ2-7, with D uncertain. Germline V gene lookup returns CDR1 MDHEN and CDR2 SYDVKM. V shed 3 bases and J shed 6 bases, with 6 bases lying between them. CDR3 length equals 11 residues. The DNA for the CDR3 is TGTGCCAGCAGTTTCGCTGCCGAGCAGTACTTC. It encodes CASSFAAEQYF.

The J gene is TRBJ1-2, the V gene TRBV20-1; TRBD1 might be the D (5 bases). The CDR3 contains 12 residues. Germline V CDR1 and CDR2: DFQATT, SNEGSKA (reference sequence). Trimming pared 3 bases from V and 6 bases from J, leaving 11 bases between. The CDR3 spells CSASGRDDGYTF. CDR3 nucleotides: TGCAGTGCTAGTGGCAGGGACGATGGCTACACCTTC.

Turning to this clonotype: Since a far larger clone is one base different, this is likely a read error. V and J are TRBV12-3 or TRBV12-4 and TRBJ1-2, with 9 bases lining up with TRBD1. V gave up 6 bases and J gave up 5 bases; unmatched junction bases: 4. The CDR3 sequence is 13 residues long. The CDR3 reads CASRRDREYGYTF. CDR3 nucleotides: TGTGCCAGCAGACGGGACAGGGAATATGGCTACACCTTC.

Turning to this clonotype: Germline and junction disagree at one end, which may indicate a read error. V is TRBV11-2 and J is TRBJ2-3; the D gene is possibly TRBD2 (6 bases). The CDR3 runs to 13 residues. The germline V gene has CDR1 SGHAT and CDR2 FQNNGV. The CDR3 sequence is CVSSLAATDTQYF. The CDR3 DNA sequence: TGTGTCAGCAGCTTAGCGGCCACAGATACGCAGTACTTT.

This clonotype was detected many times. The rearrangement joins TRBV7-2 to TRBJ2-1; 10 positions match TRBD2. With 0 bases clipped from V and 5 bases from J, the junction kept 4 bases outside the gene matches. Germline CDR1 SGHTA, CDR2 FQGNSA. The CDR3 covers 16 residues. The CDR3 region is CASSLAGLAGDNEQFF. In DNA form, the CDR3 reads TGTGCCAGCAGCTTAGCCGGGCTAGCGGGGGACAATGAGCAGTTCTTC.

This clonotype was found many times. This chain joins TRBV30 and TRBJ2-2; D call uncertain. V shed 4 bases and J shed 1 base, with 13 bases lying between them. This CDR3 has 15 residues. Per the germline V gene, CDR1 is GTSNPN and CDR2 is SVGIG (reference sequence). CDR3 loop: CAWIVRSRNTGELFF. The CDR3 DNA reads TGTGCCTGGATCGTAAGGTCCCGGAACACCGGGGAGCTGTTTTTT.

This clonotype was observed at least ten times. This chain links TRBV20-1 with TRBJ1-2, with D uncertain. V was shortened by 3 bases and J by 4 bases, with 9 bases between the two germline ends. Germline V gene lookup returns CDR1 DFQATT and CDR2 SNEGSKA (reference sequence). The CDR3 is made up of 12 amino acids. CDR3 residues: CSASTELYGYTF. CDR3 in DNA: TGCAGTGCTAGTACGGAACTCTATGGCTACACCTTC.

The table lists this clonotype with many counts. The V call is TRBV24-1, the J call TRBJ2-2; D is perhaps TRBD1 (6 bases). The V gene lost 9 bases and the J gene lost 3 bases, with 10 bases spanning the gap. Germline V gives CDR1 KGHDR, CDR2 SFDVKD. The CDR3 covers 13 residues. CDR3 in amino acids: CATGTYYTGELFF. The CDR3 coding sequence is TGTGCCACCGGGACATACTACACCGGGGAGCTGTTTTTT.

This clonotype has at least ten counts. This rearrangement joins TRBV7-3 to TRBJ2-5, with TRBD2 as a possible D gene (5 bases). The V gene's germline CDR1 is SGHTA and CDR2 FQGTGA. The CDR3 loop spans 13 amino acids. The ends were cut back, 5 bases at V and 2 bases at J, with 9 bases in the middle. Here the CDR3 reads CASSPRTQETQYF. Here the CDR3 DNA reads TGTGCCAGCAGCCCACGGACTCAAGAGACCCAGTACTTC.

The V gene is TRBV19, the J gene TRBJ1-4; 7 bases are shared with TRBD1. This CDR3 comprises 14 residues. The germline V gene encodes CDR1 LNHDA and CDR2 SQIVND (reference sequence). Trimming took 2 bases from V and 7 from J; bases not matched to a gene: 4. CDR3 nucleotide sequence: TGTGCCAGTAGTATAATGGCAGGGGGTGAAAAACTGTTTTTT. Protein product: CASSIMAGGEKLFF. Based on the CDR3 plus reference TRBV19 and TRBJ1-4, the full variable domain is DGGITQSPKYLFRKEGQNVTLSCEQNLNHDAMYWYRQDPGQGLRLIYYSQIVNDFQKGDIAEGYSVSREKKESFPLTVTSAQKNPTAFYLCASSIMAGGEKLFFGSGTQLSVL.